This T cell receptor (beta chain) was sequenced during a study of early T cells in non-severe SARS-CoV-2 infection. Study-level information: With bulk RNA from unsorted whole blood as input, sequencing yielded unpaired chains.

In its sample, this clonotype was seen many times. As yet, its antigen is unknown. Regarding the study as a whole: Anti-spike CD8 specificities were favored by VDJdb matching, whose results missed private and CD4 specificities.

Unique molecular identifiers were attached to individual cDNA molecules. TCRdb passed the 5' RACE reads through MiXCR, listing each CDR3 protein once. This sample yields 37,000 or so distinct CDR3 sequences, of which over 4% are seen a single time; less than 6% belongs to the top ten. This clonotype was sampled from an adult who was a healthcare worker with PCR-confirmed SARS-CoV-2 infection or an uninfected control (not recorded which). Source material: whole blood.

The CDR3 is CSVDLGYTF. CDR3 bases: TGCAGCGTTGATCTGGGCTACACCTTC. This chain uses TRBV29-1 with TRBJ1-2; D is undetermined. The CDR3 sequence is 9 residues long. Trimming removed 3 bases at V and 8 bases at J, with 4 bases between. CDR1 and CDR2 (germline): SQVTM, ANQGSEA.